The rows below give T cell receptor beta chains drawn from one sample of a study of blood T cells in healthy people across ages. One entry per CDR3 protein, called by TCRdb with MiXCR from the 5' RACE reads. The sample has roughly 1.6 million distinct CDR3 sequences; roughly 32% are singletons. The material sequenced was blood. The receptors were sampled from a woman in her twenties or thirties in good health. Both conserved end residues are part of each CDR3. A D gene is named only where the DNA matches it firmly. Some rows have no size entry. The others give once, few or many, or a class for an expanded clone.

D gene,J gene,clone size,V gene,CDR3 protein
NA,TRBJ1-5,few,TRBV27,CASITGYSNQPQHF
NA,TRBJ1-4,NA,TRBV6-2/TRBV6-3,CASSPRGGDEKLFF
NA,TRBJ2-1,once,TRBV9,CASSVGGASSYNEQFF
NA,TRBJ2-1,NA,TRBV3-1,CASSQEKTDEQFF
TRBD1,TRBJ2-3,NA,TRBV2,CASSVRTGVTDTQYF
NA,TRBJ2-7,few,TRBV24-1,CATSDFGGYEQYF
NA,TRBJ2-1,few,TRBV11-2,CASSPGGISDSNEQFF
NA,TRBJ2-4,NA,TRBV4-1,CASCHGTQRSTTENIQYF
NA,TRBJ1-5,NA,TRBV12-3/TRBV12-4,CASSLNSVNQPQHF
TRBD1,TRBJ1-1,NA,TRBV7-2,CASSDRDRASTEAFF
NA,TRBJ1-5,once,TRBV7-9,CASSLAGPSWGPQHF
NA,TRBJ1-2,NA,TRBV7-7,CASSLARHGDYGYTF
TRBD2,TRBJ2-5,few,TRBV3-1,CASSPRLLAGVEEQYF
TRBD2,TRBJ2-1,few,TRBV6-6,CASSYPGLAGGNEQFF
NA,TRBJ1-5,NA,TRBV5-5,CASSLGAGVSNQPQHF
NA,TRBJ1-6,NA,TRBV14,CASTASPNSPLHF
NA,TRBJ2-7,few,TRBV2,CASSQSYYEQYF
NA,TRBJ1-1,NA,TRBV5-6,CASSLASGSEAFF
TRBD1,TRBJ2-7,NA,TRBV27,CASSSPPGQGTYEQYF
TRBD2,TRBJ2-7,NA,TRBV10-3,CAISGGSGRAAIEQYF
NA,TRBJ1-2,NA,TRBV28,CASSSPGTANYGYTF
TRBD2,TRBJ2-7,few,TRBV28,CASITGLATYEQYF
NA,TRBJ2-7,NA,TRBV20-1,CSTWGANSYEQYF
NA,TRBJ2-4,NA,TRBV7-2,CASSHGTIYEQYF
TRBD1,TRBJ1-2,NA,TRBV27,CASSTGTGVPGYTF
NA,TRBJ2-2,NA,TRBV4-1,CASRQTSPGELFF
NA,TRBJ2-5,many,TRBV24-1,CATSDGGTYQETQYF
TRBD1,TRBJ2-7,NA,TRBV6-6,CASNPGQGIGEQYF
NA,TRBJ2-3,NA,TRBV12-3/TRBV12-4,CASSRGLPTDTQYF
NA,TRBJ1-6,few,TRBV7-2,CALPQGADPFNSPLHF
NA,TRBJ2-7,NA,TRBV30,CAWSAYYEQYF
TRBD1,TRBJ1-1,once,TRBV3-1,CASSQGQGAGTEAFF
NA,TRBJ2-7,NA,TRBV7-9,CASSLAGETPEQYF
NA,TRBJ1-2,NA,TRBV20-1,CSASVEGGRYGYTF
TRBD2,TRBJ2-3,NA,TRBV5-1,CASSRGLAGLTDTQYF
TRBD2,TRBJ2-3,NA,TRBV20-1,CSARAPGLAGVSADTQYF
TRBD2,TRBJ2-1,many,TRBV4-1,CASSPRLWRGDNEQFF
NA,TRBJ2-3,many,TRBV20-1,CSARGGGDTQYF
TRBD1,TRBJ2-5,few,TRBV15,CATSVGTVQETQYF
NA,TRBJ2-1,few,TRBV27,CASGQLKDEQFF
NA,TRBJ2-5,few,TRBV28,CASSLSPKVAAQQYF
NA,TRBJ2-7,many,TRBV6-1,CASKGGFYEQYF
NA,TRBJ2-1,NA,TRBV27,CASSLRRVTYNEQFF
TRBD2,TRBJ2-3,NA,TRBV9,CASSEGLAGSSDTQYF
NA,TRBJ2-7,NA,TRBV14,CANSQGMGPFEQYF